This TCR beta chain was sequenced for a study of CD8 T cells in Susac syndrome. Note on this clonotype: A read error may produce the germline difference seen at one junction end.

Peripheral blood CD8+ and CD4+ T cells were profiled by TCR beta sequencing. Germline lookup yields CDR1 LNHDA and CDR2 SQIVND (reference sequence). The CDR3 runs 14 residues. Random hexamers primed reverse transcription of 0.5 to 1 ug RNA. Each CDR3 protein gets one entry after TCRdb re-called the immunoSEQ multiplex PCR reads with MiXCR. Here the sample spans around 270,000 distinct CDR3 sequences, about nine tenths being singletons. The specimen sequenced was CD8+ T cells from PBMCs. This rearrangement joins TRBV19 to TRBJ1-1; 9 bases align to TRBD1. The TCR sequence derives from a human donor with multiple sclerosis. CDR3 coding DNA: TGTGCCAGTTGTATGACAGGGGGATCGACTGAAGCTTTCTTT. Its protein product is CASCMTGGSTEAFF.